The 2 T cell receptor beta chains below were found in one sample sequenced in a study of T-cell memory formation after mild COVID-19. TCRdb re-analysed the 5' RACE reads in MiXCR, keeping a single row per CDR3 protein. The data contain 150,000 or so distinct CDR3 sequences, roughly 28% of them seen just once; the ten biggest clones take up 12%. Sequencing was carried out using PBMCs or a T cell subset sorted from them (not recorded which). The receptors come from an adult woman who had mild COVID-19 (a few samples of this study predate the infection). Cell type and time point are not known.

The J gene is TRBJ1-5, the V gene TRBV12-3 or TRBV12-4, with 7 bases aligning to TRBD1. J was trimmed by 3 bases and V by 6 bases; bases with no gene match: 8. The CDR3 extends over 15 amino acids. CDR3 residues: CASSFQTGYNQPQHF. In DNA, the CDR3 is TGTGCCAGCAGCTTCCAGACAGGGTACAATCAGCCCCAGCATTTT.

This clonotype was seen ten or more times. V is TRBV29-1 and J is TRBJ2-4; the match to TRBD1 covers 7 bases. There are 12 residues in the CDR3. The germline V gene has CDR1 SQVTM and CDR2 ANQGSEA. The V segment lost 4 bases and the J segment 5 bases; nucleotides outside the gene matches: 2. CDR3 DNA sequence: TGCAGCGTTGCGCAGGGGGAAAACATTCAGTACTTC. Translation gives CSVAQGENIQYF.